The 13 T cell receptor beta chains listed next were all sequenced from one sample in a study of shared clonotypes between healthy human individuals. Some clones are missing from TCRdb's copy, which holds only in-frame ones; the method was immunoSEQ multiplex PCR. This table has millions of clones, about 94% appearing once. Naive CD8 cells lacked CD45RO and underwent positive selection for CCR7, leaving out terminally differentiated effector memory CD45RA+ cells. Sequences were obtained from naive CD8+ T cells sorted from blood. The receptors shown here come from a young man in good health.

The chain couples TRBV6-1 to TRBJ1-1; D call uncertain. The CDR3 is 14 amino acids. Trimming pared 5 bases from V and 0 bases from J, leaving 10 bases between. Germline CDR1 MNHNS, CDR2 SASEGT. The CDR3 loop is CASSLQILNTEAFF. DNA for the CDR3: TGTGCCAGCAGTTTACAGATCCTGAACACTGAAGCTTTCTTT.

The V gene is TRBV27, the J gene TRBJ2-1, with 11 bases lining up with TRBD2. Per germline, CDR1 MNHEY and CDR2 SMNVEV (reference sequence). The CDR3 loop spans 14 amino acids. J gave up 8 bases and V 5 bases, and 5 bases lay outside the gene matches. The CDR3 DNA sequence: TGTGCCAGCAGTACCGGGACTAGCGGCGATGAGCAGTTCTTC. The encoded protein is CASSTGTSGDEQFF.

This chain uses TRBV11-2 with TRBJ1-4; weak D call: TRBD1 (6 bases). Trimming stripped 5 bases from V and 7 bases from J, with 17 bases between. The CDR3 loop spans 15 amino acids. Germline V gene sequence: CDR1 SGHAT, CDR2 FQNNGV. The CDR3 bases are TGTGCCAGCAGCCCGGGCGGGGGGCACAGTGAAAAACTGTTTTTT. Translating gives CASSPGGGHSEKLFF. Looking up the rest from reference TRBV11-2 and TRBJ1-4 gives the full variable domain: EAGVAQSPRYKIIEKRQSVAFWCNPISGHATLYWYQQILGQGPKLLIQFQNNGVVDDSQLPKDRFSAERLKGVDSTLKIQPAKLEDSAVYLCASSPGGGHSEKLFFGSGTQLSVL.

V is TRBV5-6 and J is TRBJ2-7, with D maybe TRBD1 (6 bases). This CDR3 comprises 13 residues. The germline V gene encodes CDR1 SGHDT and CDR2 YYEEEE. Deletions cut 1 base from V and 2 bases from J, with 7 bases between. The CDR3 spells CASSLYRAYEQYF. The CDR3 nucleotides read TGTGCCAGCAGCTTGTACAGGGCCTACGAGCAGTACTTC.

This chain joins TRBV7-9 and TRBJ1-4; the D gene is possibly TRBD1 (5 bases). V gave up 4 bases and J gave up 7 bases, with 16 bases separating them. Germline V gives CDR1 SEHNR, CDR2 FQNEAQ (reference sequence). The CDR3 has 15 amino acids. CDR3 region: CASSSLGVSSEKLFF. For the CDR3, the DNA is TGTGCCAGCAGCTCCCTAGGGGTATCGAGTGAAAAACTGTTTTTT.

The gene calls are TRBV5-6 and TRBJ1-2; D may be TRBD1 (5 bases). In germline, CDR1 is SGHDT, CDR2 YYEEEE. CDR3 length: 15 amino acids. V gave up 4 bases and J gave up 3 bases, with 16 bases separating them. The CDR3 coding sequence is TGTGCCAGCAGCCGGTCCTTCTTAGGGGACTATGGCTACACCTTC. Translating gives CASSRSFLGDYGYTF.

The chain links TRBV11-2 to TRBJ1-1; D not certain. Germline lookup yields CDR1 SGHAT and CDR2 FQNNGV. V was trimmed by 2 bases and J by 0 bases, leaving 7 bases between them. The CDR3 has 14 residues. The CDR3 DNA follows: TGTGCCAGCAGCTTAATAGGGATGAACACTGAAGCTTTCTTT. Protein product: CASSLIGMNTEAFF.

This sequence joins TRBV5-1 and TRBJ2-1, with no clear D. Trimming cost V 0 bases and J 0 bases, with 10 bases left between them. In germline, CDR1 is SGHRS, CDR2 YFSETQ. The CDR3 has 16 residues. The CDR3 DNA reads as TGCGCCAGCAGCTTGGGCCAGACAAGCTCCTACAATGAGCAGTTCTTC. It codes for CASSLGQTSSYNEQFF.

Only one count was recorded for this clone. The V gene is TRBV6-5, the J gene TRBJ2-7; D is unresolved. Looked up from germline, CDR1 is MNHEY and CDR2 is SVGAGI. The CDR3 sequence is 15 residues long. The V and J ends lost 2 bases and 2 bases respectively, with 13 bases between them. CDR3 loop: CASSYSITATYEQYF. CDR3 nucleotide sequence: TGTGCCAGCAGTTACAGTATTACAGCCACCTACGAGCAGTACTTC.

The count of this clone is one. At one of its ends the junction is not consistent with the germline gene, which may arise from a read error. The chain uses TRBV7-7 and TRBJ2-1; D gene unclear. This CDR3 region has 15 residues. The germline CDR1 and CDR2 sequences are SSHAT and FNYEAQ (reference sequence). The CDR3 here is CASSFDRSSYNEQFF. The CDR3 nucleotides read TGTGCTAGCAGCTTCGATAGGAGCTCCTACAATGAGCAGTTCTTC. Together with reference TRBV7-7 and TRBJ2-1, the CDR3 gives the full variable domain: GAGVSQSPRYKVTKRGQDVTLRCDPISSHATLYWYQQALGQGPEFLTYFNYEAQPDKSGLPSDRFSAERPEGSISTLTIQRTEQRDSAMYRCASSFDRSSYNEQFFGPGTRLTVL.

The chain is built from TRBV19 and TRBJ2-3; D tentatively reads TRBD1 or TRBD2 (5 bases each). Germline values: CDR1 LNHDA, CDR2 SQIVND (reference sequence). Trimming pared 1 base from V and 2 bases from J, leaving 7 bases between. The CDR3 spans 14 residues. CDR3 residues: CASSIGDLTDTQYF. CDR3 DNA sequence: TGTGCCAGTAGTATAGGGGACCTCACAGATACGCAGTATTTT.

Turning to this clone: Different DNA sequences within this sample yield the same CDR3. This chain joins TRBV9 and TRBJ1-4; no definite D call. The V end lost 0 bases, the J end lost 0 bases, and 6 bases lay between the germline ends. Per germline, CDR1 SGDLS and CDR2 YYNGEE. The CDR3 runs to 15 residues. CDR3 residues: CASSVAGTTNEKLFF. As DNA, the CDR3 is TGTGCCAGCAGCGTAGCTGGCACAACTAATGAAAAACTGTTTTTT.

The chain recombines TRBV6-1 with TRBJ2-7, with TRBD1 matching 7 bases. The CDR3 is 14 amino acids. CDR1 and CDR2 from the germline V gene are MNHNS and SASEGT. V was clipped by 6 bases and J by 4 bases; unmatched bases: 9. The CDR3 sequence: CASRTWDSGYEQYF. The CDR3 DNA sequence: TGTGCCAGCAGGACTTGGGACAGCGGATACGAGCAGTACTTC.